This T cell receptor (beta chain) was identified in a study of T cells after yellow fever vaccination. Germline lookup yields CDR1 SGHKS and CDR2 YYEKEE (reference sequence). V was shortened by 2 bases and J by 4 bases, with 12 bases between the two germline ends. The CDR3 consists of 14 residues. Overall study results and limits: It was the secondary response that reached its peak faster, day 5 versus 15, but it was weaker. FACS-sorted repertoires could harbor abundant contaminating bulk-population clonotypes.

TCRdb processed the 5' RACE reads anew with MiXCR; each CDR3 protein has one entry. The sample carries about 260,000 distinct CDR3 sequences, 5.2% recorded once. This clonotype occurred many times. The antigen is unknown. The source of this sequence is a man younger than 35 who received the YFV17D yellow fever vaccine. This chain links TRBV5-5 with TRBJ1-2, with D hard to call. The material sequenced was CD4+ T cells sorted from PBMCs, taken on the day of the yellow fever booster vaccination. The DNA of the CDR3 is TGTGCCAGCAGCTTAGTTTGGACGAGCTATGGCTACACCTTC. Protein sequence: CASSLVWTSYGYTF.